These 5 T cell receptor beta chains were sequenced from one sample in a study of cytomegalovirus exposure and HLA in healthy donors. This PCR relied on a set of 60 Vbeta primers and 13 Jbeta primers. TCRdb keeps only in-frame clones here, not all; method: immunoSEQ multiplex PCR. The sample table sets out 150,000 to 200,000 clones. Specimen: PBMCs. Receptors were obtained from a woman in her sixties in good health and CMV-seronegative.

The CDR3 protein is CASSDEAGQTYEQYF. In DNA, the CDR3 is TGTGCCAGCAGTGATGAAGCAGGACAGACCTACGAGCAGTACTTC. The V gene is TRBV2, the J gene TRBJ2-7; D possibly corresponds to TRBD1 (6 bases). Germline V CDR1 and CDR2: SNHLY, FYNNEI. V shed 3 bases and J shed 2 bases, with 14 bases lying between them. This CDR3 spans 15 amino acids.

The rearrangement links TRBV6-5 to TRBJ2-7; weak D call: TRBD1 (5 bases). Trimming left V 6 bases short and J 2 bases short, with 14 bases between. CDR3 size: 14 residues. Germline V CDR1 and CDR2: MNHEY, SVGAGI. The CDR3 region is CASSRVPGPYEQYF. For the CDR3, the DNA is TGTGCCAGCAGCCGGGTCCCAGGGCCCTACGAGCAGTACTTC.

The chain carries TRBV7-8 and TRBJ2-3; D possibly corresponds to TRBD2 (5 bases). The CDR3 extends over 14 amino acids. The V end was cut by 5 bases, the J end by 1 base, with 10 bases between. Germline V gene data show CDR1 as SGHVS and CDR2 as FQNEAQ. CDR3 nucleotide sequence: TGTGCCAGCAGCCCCTACGGGGGCACAGATACGCAGTATTTT. Translating it yields CASSPYGGTDTQYF.

Of note for this clone: Other DNA sequences in this sample translate to the same CDR3. The rearrangement links TRBV5-4 to TRBJ2-1; the match to TRBD2 covers 8 bases. J gave up 3 bases and V 5 bases, and 4 bases lay outside the gene matches. The CDR3 length is 14 residues. CDR1 and CDR2 (germline): SGHNT, YYREEE (reference sequence). CDR3 loop: CASSSGGLYNEQFF. The CDR3 bases are TGTGCCAGCAGTTCGGGGGGGCTCTACAATGAGCAGTTCTTC.

The J gene is TRBJ1-2, the V gene TRBV27, with a tentative D call TRBD1 (6 bases). This CDR3 spans 14 amino acids. V was clipped by 6 bases and J by 8 bases, with 19 bases between them. Germline V gives CDR1 MNHEY, CDR2 SMNVEV (reference sequence). The CDR3 spells CASRRRTEKTGYTF. Here the CDR3 DNA reads TGTGCCAGCAGAAGGAGGACAGAAAAAACGGGCTACACCTTC.